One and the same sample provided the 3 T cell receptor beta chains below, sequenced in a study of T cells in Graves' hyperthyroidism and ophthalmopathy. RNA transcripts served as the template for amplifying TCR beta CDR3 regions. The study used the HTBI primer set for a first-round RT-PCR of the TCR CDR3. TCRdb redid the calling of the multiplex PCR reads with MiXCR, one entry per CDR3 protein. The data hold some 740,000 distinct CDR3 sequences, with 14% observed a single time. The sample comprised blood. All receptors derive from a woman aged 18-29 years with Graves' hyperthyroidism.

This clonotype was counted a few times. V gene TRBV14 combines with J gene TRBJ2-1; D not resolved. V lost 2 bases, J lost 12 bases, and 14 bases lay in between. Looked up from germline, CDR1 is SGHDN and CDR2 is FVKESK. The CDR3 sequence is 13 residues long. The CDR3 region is CASSQLGVPWQFF. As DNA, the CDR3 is TGTGCCAGCAGCCAACTTGGGGTCCCGTGGCAGTTCTTC.

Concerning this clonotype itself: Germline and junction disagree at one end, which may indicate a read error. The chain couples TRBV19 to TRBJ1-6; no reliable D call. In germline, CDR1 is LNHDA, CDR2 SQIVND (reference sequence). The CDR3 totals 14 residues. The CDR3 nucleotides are TGTGCCAGTAGTATAGCAAGCGTGGATTCACCCCTCTACTTT. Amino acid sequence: CASSIASVDSPLYF. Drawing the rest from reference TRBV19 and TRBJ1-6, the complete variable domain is DGGITQSPKYLFRKEGQNVTLSCEQNLNHDAMYWYRQDPGQGLRLIYYSQIVNDFQKGDIAEGYSVSREKKESFPLTVTSAQKNPTAFYLCASSIASVDSPLYFGNGTRLTVT.

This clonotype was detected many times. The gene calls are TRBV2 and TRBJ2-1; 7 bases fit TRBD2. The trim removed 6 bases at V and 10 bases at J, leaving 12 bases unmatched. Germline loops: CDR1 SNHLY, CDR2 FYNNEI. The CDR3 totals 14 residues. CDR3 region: CASSERDLNFEQFF. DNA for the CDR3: TGTGCCAGCAGCGAGCGGGACCTCAATTTCGAGCAGTTCTTC.